This TCR beta chain was observed in a study of blood T cells in healthy people across ages. The wider study: When template switching was applied, about one barcoded beta molecule was captured per two T cells. Study-level points and caveats: Since the PBMCs were unsorted, naive and antigen-experienced cells could not be conclusively compared.

Germline V CDR1 and CDR2: KGHDR, SFDVKD. The CDR3 has 14 amino acids. Trimming took 5 bases from V and 8 from J; bases not matched to a gene: 7. Those donating, healthy Caucasian individuals from Russia, were aged roughly 6 to 95. PBMCs, at least 7 million per sample, were isolated. Concerning this clonotype: Antigen: not known.

Primers used in a second PCR of about 7 to 11 cycles were a sample-barcoded 5' primer and a J-beta primer mix. TCRdb independently ran MiXCR on the 5' RACE reads; one entry per CDR3 protein. The sample includes some 640,000 distinct CDR3 sequences, 49% seen only once; the top ten take 25% to 35%. Source material: blood. The V gene is TRBV24-1, the J gene TRBJ2-1; 8 nucleotides line up with TRBD1. This sequence was found in a woman aged 55-70 years in good health. The CDR3 spells CATSGMDRVDEQFF. CDR3 nucleotide sequence: TGTGCCACCAGTGGGATGGACAGGGTTGATGAGCAGTTCTTC.